This T cell receptor (delta chain) derives from a study of γδ T cells in repeated Plasmodium falciparum infection. Across the whole study: Four controlled malaria infections with P. falciparum NF54 spanned 644 days. Samples were taken at baseline, before some infections, and 21 days after each.

TRG and TRD sequences were obtained from every sorted gammadelta sample. TCRdb reran clone calling via CATT on the multiplex PCR reads. Of tens of thousands of delta-chain clones in the sample, over 1.5% were seen once. Regarding this clone: This probably arose from a read error, given a far larger clone one base away. This specimen includes other DNA sequences encoding the same CDR3.

The sequenced sample was gamma-delta T cells from blood. The source is a pool of human donors (malaria-infected and uninfected, not separated).

The CDR3 nucleotides are TGTGCTCTTGTGTTCGGCCCCCTGGGGGATATCTCCAAACTCATCTTT. Protein product: CALVFGPLGDISKLIF. This chain links TRDV1 with TRDJ1; 10 bases line up with TRDD3. J gave up 8 bases and V 7 bases, and 16 bases lay outside the gene matches. The CDR3 contains 16 residues. Per the germline V gene, CDR1 is TSWWSYY and CDR2 is QGS.